Each of the 25 T cell receptor beta chains below was sequenced from the same sample in a study of blood T cell repertoires in COVID-19. TCRdb keeps only in-frame clones here, not all; method: immunoSEQ multiplex PCR. This table holds some 300,000 clones, approximately 90% found once. Material for sequencing was PBMCs or T cells enriched from blood (not recorded which). These receptors came from a woman in her sixties in a cohort exposed to, infected with or recovered from COVID-19 (not recorded which).

This chain links TRBV16 with TRBJ1-1; no clear D. The CDR3 is made up of 19 amino acids. Germline-derived CDR1 and CDR2 are KGHSY and FQNENV. Trimming pared 0 bases from V and 1 base from J, leaving 21 bases between. CDR3 DNA sequence: TGTGCCAGCAGCCAATCACAAACGGAGGGAAAGGGCCGGAACACTGAAGCTTTCTTT. Translation: CASSQSQTEGKGRNTEAFF.

The V gene is TRBV14, the J gene TRBJ1-1; D is unresolved. The CDR3 has 17 amino acids. Per the germline V gene, CDR1 is SGHDN and CDR2 is FVKESK. V lost 4 bases and J lost 2, with 20 bases in between. The CDR3: CASSPPVPGSINTEAFF. CDR3 nucleotides: TGTGCCAGCAGCCCCCCCGTGCCCGGTTCCATAAACACTGAAGCTTTCTTT.

The rearrangement joins TRBV9 to TRBJ2-2, with D unresolved. CDR1 is SGDLS, CDR2 YYNGEE, per germline. V dropped 4 bases and J dropped 5 bases, with 15 bases sitting between them. The CDR3 is 15 residues long. The CDR3, as DNA: TGTGCCAGCAGCCAGCCCCAAGGCAGGACCGGGGAGCTGTTTTTT. It codes for CASSQPQGRTGELFF.

This rearrangement joins TRBV28 to TRBJ2-5; TRBD2 aligns across 8 bases. The V gene end was trimmed by 6 bases and the J gene end by 5 bases; junction bases not matched to a gene: 5. CDR1 is MDHEN, CDR2 SYDVKM, per germline. This CDR3 contains 13 residues. CDR3 nucleotides: TGTGCCAGCAGAAGCGGGAGATGGGAGACCCAGTACTTC. It codes for CASRSGRWETQYF.

The V call is TRBV5-1, the J call TRBJ2-2; the D gene is possibly TRBD2 (7 bases). Germline V gives CDR1 SGHRS, CDR2 YFSETQ. Trimming cost V 3 bases and J 2 bases, with 20 bases left between them. The CDR3 sequence is 18 residues long. The DNA for the CDR3 is TGCGCCAGCAGCTCGGTACGGGGGGCTAGCGGTAACACCGGGGAGCTGTTTTTT. As protein: CASSSVRGASGNTGELFF.

The rearrangement links TRBV9 to TRBJ2-4; 9 bases map to TRBD2. The CDR3 totals 20 residues. After removal of 0 bases from V and 0 bases from J, the junction contained 13 bases not matched to a gene. The V gene's germline CDR1 is SGDLS and CDR2 YYNGEE. This CDR3 is CASSVEGGASGNPAKNIQYF. The CDR3 DNA reads TGTGCCAGCAGCGTAGAGGGAGGAGCTAGCGGGAACCCAGCCAAAAACATTCAGTACTTC.

Here the CDR3 reads CATRGSGNTIYF. As DNA, the CDR3 is TGTGCCACAAGGGGTTCTGGAAACACCATATATTTT. This chain uses TRBV28 with TRBJ1-3; D is perhaps TRBD1 (5 bases). Trimming took 10 bases from V and 1 from J, leaving 8 bases between them. This CDR3 contains 12 residues. Germline CDR1 reads MDHEN; CDR2 reads SYDVKM. Combining the CDR3 with reference TRBV28 and TRBJ1-3 gives the whole variable domain DVKVTQSSRYLVKRTGEKVFLECVQDMDHENMFWYRQDPGLGLRLIYFSYDVKMKEKGDIPEGYSVSREKKERFSLILESASTNQTSMYLCATRGSGNTIYFGEGSWLTVV.

The V call is TRBV6-1, the J call TRBJ2-2; D gene unclear. Per germline, CDR1 MNHNS and CDR2 SASEGT. V was shortened by 2 bases and J by 0 bases, with 7 bases between the two germline ends. This CDR3 has 15 amino acids. CDR3 in DNA: TGTGCCAGCAGTGAATTCCCAACGAACACCGGGGAGCTGTTTTTT. Amino acids: CASSEFPTNTGELFF.

V is TRBV7-2 and J is TRBJ2-2, with a weak D call TRBD1 (6 bases). Germline CDR1 reads SGHTA; CDR2 reads FQGNSA. The CDR3 consists of 14 residues. Trimming took off 1 base at V and 4 bases at J, with 7 bases between the two ends. The CDR3: CASSLVRGTGELFF. The CDR3 bases are TGTGCCAGCAGCTTAGTCAGGGGCACCGGGGAGCTGTTTTTT.

The genes are TRBV9 and TRBJ2-5, with 7 bases identical to TRBD2. The V gene end was trimmed by 1 base and the J gene end by 5 bases; junction bases not matched to a gene: 14. Germline V lookup: CDR1 SGDLS, CDR2 YYNGEE. The CDR3 runs to 17 residues. The CDR3 coding sequence is TGTGCCAGCAGCGTATACGATGGACTAGGGGAGGGGGAGACCCAGTACTTC. This codes for CASSVYDGLGEGETQYF.

This chain uses TRBV10-1 with TRBJ1-1; D unclear. Per the germline V gene, CDR1 is WNHNN and CDR2 is SYGVQD (reference sequence). V shed 3 bases and J shed 4 bases, with 12 bases lying between them. The CDR3 has 14 amino acids. The CDR3 DNA is TGCGCCAGCAGTGACCCCGGAGGGCCCACTGAAGCTTTCTTT. Translation: CASSDPGGPTEAFF.

The chain has TRBV5-1 and TRBJ2-2; the match to TRBD2 covers 8 bases. The length of the CDR3 is 15 residues. Per germline, CDR1 SGHRS and CDR2 YFSETQ. V lost 0 bases, J lost 6 bases, and 4 bases stayed unmatched. The CDR3 is CASSLGGGSPGELFF. For the CDR3, the DNA is TGCGCCAGCAGCTTGGGCGGGGGGAGTCCCGGGGAGCTGTTTTTT.

The chain combines TRBV2 with TRBJ2-7; D is perhaps TRBD2 (5 bases). The V end was cut by 6 bases, the J end by 0 bases, with 12 bases between. This CDR3 is built from 14 residues. Germline V gives CDR1 SNHLY, CDR2 FYNNEI. CDR3 amino acids: CASSYFGSSYEQYF. In DNA, the CDR3 is TGTGCCAGCAGCTACTTTGGGAGCTCCTACGAGCAGTACTTC.

This clone showed up just a few times. The rearrangement links TRBV3-1 (or the pseudogene TRBV3-2) to TRBJ2-1; D is uncertain. In germline, CDR1 is LGHDT, CDR2 YNNKEL (reference sequence). The CDR3 is 17 residues long. Trimming removed 0 bases at V and 2 bases at J, with 14 bases between. The CDR3 sequence: CASSQEHPALTYNEQFF. The CDR3 DNA reads TGTGCCAGCAGCCAAGAACACCCCGCCCTTACCTACAATGAGCAGTTCTTC.

The chain uses TRBV11-3 and TRBJ2-1, with TRBD2 matching 11 bases. CDR3 length: 15 residues. Germline loops: CDR1 SGHNT, CDR2 YENEEA. The V and J ends lost 1 base and 7 bases, in that order; junction bases with no gene match: 3. The CDR3 region has the DNA TGTGCCAGCAGCTTAGGGGGACTAGCGGTAAATGAGCAGTTCTTC. Translation gives CASSLGGLAVNEQFF. Drawing the rest from reference TRBV11-3 and TRBJ2-1, the complete variable domain is EAGVVQSPRYKIIEKKQPVAFWCNPISGHNTLYWYLQNLGQGPELLIRYENEEAVDDSQLPKDRFSAERLKGVDSTLKIQPAELGDSAVYLCASSLGGLAVNEQFFGPGTRLTVL.

The chain carries TRBV6-5 and TRBJ1-3; D is perhaps TRBD1 (6 bases). Trimming removed 5 bases from V and 0 bases from J, with 11 bases in between. Germline V gives CDR1 MNHEY, CDR2 SVGAGI. The CDR3 spans 15 residues. The chain's CDR3 is CASSPGQFSGNTIYF. The DNA for the CDR3 is TGTGCCAGCAGTCCCGGACAGTTCTCTGGAAACACCATATATTTT.

V gene TRBV24-1 combines with J gene TRBJ2-1; 8 bases agree with TRBD2. Germline V gives CDR1 KGHDR, CDR2 SFDVKD. Germline trimming cut 10 bases from V and 4 bases from J; bases unmatched to any gene: 8. This CDR3 has 14 residues. This CDR3 reads CATQPGGAYNEQFF. DNA for the CDR3: TGTGCCACTCAACCCGGGGGGGCTTACAATGAGCAGTTCTTC.

This rearrangement joins TRBV7-2 to TRBJ1-6; possibly TRBD1 for D (5 bases). Trimming cost V 1 base and J 8 bases, with 18 bases left between them. Germline CDR1 is SGHTA and CDR2 is FQGNSA. The CDR3 extends over 17 amino acids. The CDR3 is CASSLDTWGSRYSPLHF. The CDR3 nucleotides are TGTGCCAGCAGCTTAGATACGTGGGGCAGCCGATATTCACCCCTCCACTTT.

CDR3: CASSLRPGSNTEAFF. The DNA of the CDR3 is TGTGCCAGCAGCTTAAGGCCGGGGTCGAACACTGAAGCTTTCTTT. The chain couples TRBV7-3 to TRBJ1-1, with D unclear. V lost 1 base, J lost 1 base, and 10 bases lay in between. Germline CDR1 reads SGHTA; CDR2 reads FQGTGA. The CDR3 sequence is 15 residues long.

As DNA, the CDR3 is TGTGCCAGCTCACCCCAAGGGGGCACAGATACGCAGTATTTT. It translates to CASSPQGGTDTQYF. J is TRBJ2-3 and V is TRBV18; tentatively, D is TRBD1 (5 bases). The CDR3 has 14 amino acids. The V gene lost 3 bases and the J gene lost 1 base, with 8 bases spanning the gap. Per the germline V gene, CDR1 is KGHSH and CDR2 is LQKENI.

This chain joins TRBV6-5 and TRBJ2-7; TRBD1 matches 8 bases. There are 15 residues in the CDR3. V was clipped by 6 bases and J by 6 bases; unmatched bases: 13. The germline CDR1 and CDR2 sequences are MNHEY and SVGAGI. Written as DNA, the CDR3 is TGTGCCAGCAGCGAGGGACCTTGGACAGGGAGCGAGCAGTACTTC. Protein sequence: CASSEGPWTGSEQYF.

This clone has just one count. The chain combines TRBV15 with TRBJ2-3, with 10 bases fitting TRBD2. CDR3 length equals 15 residues. V lost 5 bases to trimming and J lost 1 base; unmatched junction nucleotides: 3. Germline lookup yields CDR1 LNHNV and CDR2 YYDKDF (reference sequence). CDR3 residues: CATSRTSGGTDTQYF. As DNA, the CDR3 is TGTGCCACCAGCCGGACTAGCGGTGGCACAGATACGCAGTATTTT.

The chain uses TRBV5-1 and TRBJ2-5, with TRBD1 identical over 9 bases. The CDR3 runs 16 residues. The V and J ends lost 4 bases and 5 bases, in that order; junction bases with no gene match: 12. CDR1 is SGHRS, CDR2 YFSETQ, per germline. The CDR3 coding sequence is TGCGCCAGCAGCCGGGCTCCGGGACAGGGTAGGGAGACCCAGTACTTC. The encoded protein is CASSRAPGQGRETQYF.

This clone showed up just once. The chain uses TRBV18 and TRBJ1-1, with 9 bases identical to TRBD1. CDR1 and CDR2 (germline): KGHSH, LQKENI. This CDR3 has 13 residues. After removal of 6 bases from V and 3 bases from J, the junction contained 2 bases not matched to a gene. The CDR3: CASSRQGDTEAFF. As DNA, the CDR3 is TGTGCCAGCTCCCGACAGGGGGACACTGAAGCTTTCTTT. The full variable domain, rest sourced from reference TRBV18 and TRBJ1-1, is NAGVMQNPRHLVRRRGQEARLRCSPMKGHSHVYWYRQLPEEGLKFMVYLQKENIIDESGMPKERFSAEFPKEGPSILRIQQVVRGDSAAYFCASSRQGDTEAFFGQGTRLTVV.

The J gene is TRBJ2-5, the V gene TRBV19, with D possibly TRBD2 on 5 matching bases. This CDR3 spans 14 amino acids. The V gene lost 6 bases and the J gene lost 5 bases, with 16 bases spanning the gap. CDR1 LNHDA and CDR2 SQIVND come from the germline V gene (reference sequence). In nucleotides, the CDR3 is TGTGCCAGTAGAAGTAGCGCAACGGCGGAGACCCAGTACTTC. Translated, it gives CASRSSATAETQYF.